The 3 T cell receptor beta chains in this list originate from one sample, sequenced in a study of CD8+ T cells in alopecia areata. RNA was extracted and reverse transcribed into cDNA as the sequencing template. The repertoire was sequenced with immunoSEQ multiplex PCR; TCRdb's copy has only in-frame clones and lacks some. The repertoire holds a few hundred thousand clones, with more than 45% as singletons. Regarding treatment: oral pan-JAK inhibitor, 5-10 mg twice daily. The sample was CD4+ T cells sorted from blood, taken at week 4, from a patient treated with tofacitinib. Receptors originate from a human donor with alopecia areata.

The CDR3 bases are TGCGCCAGCAGCTTGGGCAGGGGGTTTAGCACAGATACGCAGTATTTT. Its protein is CASSLGRGFSTDTQYF. The gene calls are TRBV5-1 and TRBJ2-3, with 7 bases fitting TRBD1. CDR3 size: 16 residues. Germline V gene sequence: CDR1 SGHRS, CDR2 YFSETQ. V was clipped by 0 bases and J by 0 bases; unmatched bases: 4.

This clone was found a few times. This sequence joins TRBV19 and TRBJ1-5; TRBD1 might be the D (5 bases). Per the germline V gene, CDR1 is LNHDA and CDR2 is SQIVND (reference sequence). This CDR3 is built from 13 residues. The V end was cut by 6 bases, the J end by 3 bases, with 9 bases between. The CDR3 region has the DNA TGTGCCAGTAGCCGGGGGTACAATCAGCCCCAGCATTTT. Protein product: CASSRGYNQPQHF.

This clone appeared a few times. Within the sample, other DNA sequences also encode this same CDR3. The chain recombines TRBV18 with TRBJ1-2; D remains unclear. V lost 3 bases and J 6 bases, leaving 5 bases between the germline ends. This CDR3 region has 11 residues. Germline V CDR1 and CDR2: KGHSH, LQKENI. CDR3 nucleotides: TGTGCCAGCTCACCCGGAGATGGCTACACCTTC. Encoded protein: CASSPGDGYTF.